This TCR beta chain was obtained from a study of technical replicates of blood from a handful of donors. Deletions cut 2 bases from V and 10 bases from J, with 14 bases between. Germline CDR1 reads MNHEY; CDR2 reads SVGAGI. The CDR3 totals 14 residues. Clones were sequenced by immunoSEQ multiplex PCR, and TCRdb holds only the in-frame ones, with some missing. The table lists about 15,000 clones, approximately 84% of them singletons. This TCR derives from a human donor in good health. Sample: PBMCs. V gene TRBV6-5 combines with J gene TRBJ1-4; D call uncertain. CDR3 in amino acids: CASSYDGRGGKLFF. CDR3 bases: TGTGCCAGCAGTTACGATGGGCGTGGTGGAAAACTGTTTTTT.